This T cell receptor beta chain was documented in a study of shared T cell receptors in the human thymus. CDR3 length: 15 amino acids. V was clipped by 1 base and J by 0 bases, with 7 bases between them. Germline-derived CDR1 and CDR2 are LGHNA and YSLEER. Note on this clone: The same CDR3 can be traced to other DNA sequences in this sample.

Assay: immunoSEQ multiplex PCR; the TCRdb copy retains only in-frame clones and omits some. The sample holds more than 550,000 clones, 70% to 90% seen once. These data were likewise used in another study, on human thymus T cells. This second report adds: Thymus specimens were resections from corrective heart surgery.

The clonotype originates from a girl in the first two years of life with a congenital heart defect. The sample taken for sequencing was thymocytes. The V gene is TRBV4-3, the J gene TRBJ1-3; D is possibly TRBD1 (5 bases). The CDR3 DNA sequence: TGCGCCAGCAGCCAAGGTGGACACTCTGGAAACACCATATATTTT. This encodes CASSQGGHSGNTIYF.